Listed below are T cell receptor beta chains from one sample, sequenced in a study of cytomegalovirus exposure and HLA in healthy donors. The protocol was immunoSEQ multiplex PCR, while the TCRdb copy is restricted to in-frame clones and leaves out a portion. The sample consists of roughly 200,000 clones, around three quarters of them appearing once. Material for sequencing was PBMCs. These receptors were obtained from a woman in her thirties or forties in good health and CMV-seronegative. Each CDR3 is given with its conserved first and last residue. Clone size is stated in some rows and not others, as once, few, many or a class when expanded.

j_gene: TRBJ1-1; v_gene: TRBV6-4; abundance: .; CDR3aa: CASSDRGTEAFF
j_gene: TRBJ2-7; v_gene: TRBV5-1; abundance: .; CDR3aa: CASATRGGSYEQYF
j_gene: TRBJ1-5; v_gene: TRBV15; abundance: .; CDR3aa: CATSRDTDRSNQPQHF
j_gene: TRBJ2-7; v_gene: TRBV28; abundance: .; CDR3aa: CASTSLAVWEQYF
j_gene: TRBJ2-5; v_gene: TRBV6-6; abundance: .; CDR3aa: CASSGSGNQETQYF
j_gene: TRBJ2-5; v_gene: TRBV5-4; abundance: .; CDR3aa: CASSFPGQGGETQYF
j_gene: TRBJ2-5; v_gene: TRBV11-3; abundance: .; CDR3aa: CASSLAQAGEQETQYF
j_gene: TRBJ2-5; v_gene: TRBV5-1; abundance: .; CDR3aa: CASSLGSGGTQETQYF
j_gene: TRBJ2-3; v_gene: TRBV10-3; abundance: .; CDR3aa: CAITPSGTDTQYF
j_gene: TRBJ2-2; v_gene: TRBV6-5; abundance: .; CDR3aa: CASRFERPGGELFF
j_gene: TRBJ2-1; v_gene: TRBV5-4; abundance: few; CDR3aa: CASSLAGDNEQFF
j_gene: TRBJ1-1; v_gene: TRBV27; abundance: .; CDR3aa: CASSLRGRDEAFF
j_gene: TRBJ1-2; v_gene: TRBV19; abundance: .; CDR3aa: CASSVGGYGYTF
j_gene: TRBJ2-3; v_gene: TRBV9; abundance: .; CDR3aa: CASSPRLAGFTDTQYF
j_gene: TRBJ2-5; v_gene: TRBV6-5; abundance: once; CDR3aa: CASSYSGKETQYF
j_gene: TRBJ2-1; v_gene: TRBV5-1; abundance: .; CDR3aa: CASSPSGRNNEQFF
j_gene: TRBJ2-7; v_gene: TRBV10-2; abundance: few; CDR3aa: CATGRPGQGSYEQYF
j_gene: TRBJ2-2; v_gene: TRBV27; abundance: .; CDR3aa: CASSLAGGPIGELFF
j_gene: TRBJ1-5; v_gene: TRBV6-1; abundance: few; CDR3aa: CASSELGTWSNQPQHF
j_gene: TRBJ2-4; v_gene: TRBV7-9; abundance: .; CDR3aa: CASRGSMWAEEGNIQYF